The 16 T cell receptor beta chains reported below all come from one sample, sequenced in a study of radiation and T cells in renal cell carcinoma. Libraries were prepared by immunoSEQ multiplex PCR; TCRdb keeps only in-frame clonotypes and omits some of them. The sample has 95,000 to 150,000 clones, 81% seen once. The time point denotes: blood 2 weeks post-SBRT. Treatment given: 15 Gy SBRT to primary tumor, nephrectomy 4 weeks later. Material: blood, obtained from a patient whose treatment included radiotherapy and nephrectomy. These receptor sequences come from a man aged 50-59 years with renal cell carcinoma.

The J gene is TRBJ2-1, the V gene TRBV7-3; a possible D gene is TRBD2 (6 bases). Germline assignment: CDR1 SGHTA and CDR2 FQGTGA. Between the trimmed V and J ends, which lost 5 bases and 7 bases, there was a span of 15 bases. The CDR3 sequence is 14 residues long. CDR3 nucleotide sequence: TGTGCCAGCAGCCGGGACTCCAACGGGAATGAGCAGTTCTTC. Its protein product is CASSRDSNGNEQFF.

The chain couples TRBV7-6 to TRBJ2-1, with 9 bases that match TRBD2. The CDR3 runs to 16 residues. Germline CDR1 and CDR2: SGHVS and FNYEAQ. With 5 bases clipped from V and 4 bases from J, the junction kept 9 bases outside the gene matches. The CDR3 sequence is CASSAILAGTYNEQFF. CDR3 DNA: TGTGCCAGCAGCGCCATCCTAGCGGGAACATACAATGAGCAGTTCTTC.

The CDR3 is CASSLQGSGANVLTF. The DNA of the CDR3 is TGTGCCAGCAGTTTACAGGGTTCTGGGGCCAACGTCCTGACTTTC. The rearrangement links TRBV6-5 to TRBJ2-6; D is perhaps TRBD1 (6 bases). Trimming shortened V by 4 bases and J by 1 base, and 8 bases separated the two germline ends. This CDR3 contains 15 residues. Looked up from germline, CDR1 is MNHEY and CDR2 is SVGAGI.

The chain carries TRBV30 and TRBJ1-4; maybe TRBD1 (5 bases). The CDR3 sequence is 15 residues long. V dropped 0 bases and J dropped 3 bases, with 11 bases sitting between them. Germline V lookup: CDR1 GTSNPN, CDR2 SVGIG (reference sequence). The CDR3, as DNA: TGTGCCTGGAGTGTAGGGGCTGGGGCTAATGAAAAACTGTTTTTT. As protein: CAWSVGAGANEKLFF.

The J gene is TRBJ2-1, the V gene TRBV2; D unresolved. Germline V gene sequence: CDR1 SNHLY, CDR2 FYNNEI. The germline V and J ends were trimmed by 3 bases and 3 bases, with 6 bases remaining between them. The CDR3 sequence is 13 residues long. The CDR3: CASSDSLYNEQFF. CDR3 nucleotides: TGTGCCAGCAGTGACAGCCTCTACAATGAGCAGTTCTTC.

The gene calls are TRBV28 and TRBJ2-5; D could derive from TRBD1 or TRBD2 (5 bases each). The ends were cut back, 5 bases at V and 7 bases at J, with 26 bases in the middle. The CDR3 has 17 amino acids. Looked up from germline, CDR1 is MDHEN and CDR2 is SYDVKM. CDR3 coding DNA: TGTGCCAGCAGTCCCACGACCGGTTACTTGGGGGAAGGGACCCAGTACTTC. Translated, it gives CASSPTTGYLGEGTQYF. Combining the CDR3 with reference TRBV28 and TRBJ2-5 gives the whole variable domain DVKVTQSSRYLVKRTGEKVFLECVQDMDHENMFWYRQDPGLGLRLIYFSYDVKMKEKGDIPEGYSVSREKKERFSLILESASTNQTSMYLCASSPTTGYLGEGTQYFGPGTRLLVL.

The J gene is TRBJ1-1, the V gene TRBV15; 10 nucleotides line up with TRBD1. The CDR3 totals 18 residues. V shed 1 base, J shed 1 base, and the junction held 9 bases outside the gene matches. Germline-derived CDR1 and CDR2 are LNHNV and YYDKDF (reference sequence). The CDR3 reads CATSRALWDRGANTEAFF. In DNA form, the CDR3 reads TGTGCCACCAGCAGAGCCCTTTGGGACAGGGGAGCGAACACTGAAGCTTTCTTT.

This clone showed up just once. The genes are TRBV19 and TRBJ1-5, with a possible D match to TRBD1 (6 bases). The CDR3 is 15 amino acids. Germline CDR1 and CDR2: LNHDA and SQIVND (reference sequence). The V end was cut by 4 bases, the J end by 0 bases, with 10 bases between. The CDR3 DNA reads TGTGCCAGTAGTACGGACAGAAATAGCAATCAGCCCCAGCATTTT. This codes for CASSTDRNSNQPQHF.

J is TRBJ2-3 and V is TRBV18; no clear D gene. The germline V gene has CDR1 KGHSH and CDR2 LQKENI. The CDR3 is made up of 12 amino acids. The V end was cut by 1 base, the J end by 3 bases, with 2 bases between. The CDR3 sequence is CASSPRTDTQYF. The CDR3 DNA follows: TGTGCCAGCTCACCACGGACAGATACGCAGTATTTT.

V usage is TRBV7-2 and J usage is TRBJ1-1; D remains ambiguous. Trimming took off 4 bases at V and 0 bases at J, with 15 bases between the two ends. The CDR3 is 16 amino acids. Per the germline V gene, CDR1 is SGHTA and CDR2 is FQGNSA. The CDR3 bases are TGTGCCAGCAGCTCAGAAGGGAGGACTGTGAACACTGAAGCTTTCTTT. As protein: CASSSEGRTVNTEAFF.

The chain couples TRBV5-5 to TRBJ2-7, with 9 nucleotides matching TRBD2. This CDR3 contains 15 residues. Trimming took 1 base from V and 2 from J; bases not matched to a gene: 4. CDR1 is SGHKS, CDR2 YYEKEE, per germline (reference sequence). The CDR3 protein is CASSLRLAGPYEQYF. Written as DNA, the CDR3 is TGTGCCAGCAGCTTGCGGCTAGCGGGACCCTACGAGCAGTACTTC.

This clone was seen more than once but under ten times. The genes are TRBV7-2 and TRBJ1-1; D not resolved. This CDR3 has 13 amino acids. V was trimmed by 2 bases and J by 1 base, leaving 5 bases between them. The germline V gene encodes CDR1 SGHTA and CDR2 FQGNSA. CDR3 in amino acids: CASSLPTNTEAFF. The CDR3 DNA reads TGTGCCAGCAGCTTACCCACGAACACTGAAGCTTTCTTT.

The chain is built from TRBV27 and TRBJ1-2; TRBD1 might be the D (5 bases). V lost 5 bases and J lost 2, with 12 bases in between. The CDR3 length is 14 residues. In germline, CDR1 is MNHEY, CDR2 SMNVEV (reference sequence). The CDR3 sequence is CASSPSGPNYGYTF. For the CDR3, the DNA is TGTGCCAGCAGTCCCTCAGGGCCCAACTATGGCTACACCTTC.

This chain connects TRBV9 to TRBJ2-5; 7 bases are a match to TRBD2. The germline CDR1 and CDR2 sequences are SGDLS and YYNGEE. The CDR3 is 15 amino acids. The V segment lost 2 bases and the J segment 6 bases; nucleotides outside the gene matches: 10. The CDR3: CASSVDGGNVKTQYF. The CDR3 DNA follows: TGTGCCAGCAGCGTGGACGGGGGGAACGTCAAGACCCAGTACTTC. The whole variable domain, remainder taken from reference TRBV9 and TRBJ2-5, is DSGVTQTPKHLITATGQRVTLRCSPRSGDLSVYWYQQSLDQGLQFLIQYYNGEERAKGNILERFSAQQFPDLHSELNLSSLELGDSALYFCASSVDGGNVKTQYFGPGTRLLVL.

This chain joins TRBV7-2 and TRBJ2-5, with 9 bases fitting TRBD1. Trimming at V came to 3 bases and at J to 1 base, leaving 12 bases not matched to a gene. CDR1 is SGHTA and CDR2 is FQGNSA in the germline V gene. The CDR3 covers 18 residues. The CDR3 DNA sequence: TGTGCCAGCAGCTTTGGCTGGGGGAGGACAGGGGTCCAAGAGACCCAGTACTTC. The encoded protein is CASSFGWGRTGVQETQYF.

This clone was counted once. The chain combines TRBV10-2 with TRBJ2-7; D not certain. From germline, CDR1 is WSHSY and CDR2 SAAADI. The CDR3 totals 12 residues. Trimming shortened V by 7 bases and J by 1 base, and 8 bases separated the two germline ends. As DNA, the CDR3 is TGCGCCAGCACGTGGGGTTCCTACGAGCAGTACTTC. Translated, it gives CASTWGSYEQYF.